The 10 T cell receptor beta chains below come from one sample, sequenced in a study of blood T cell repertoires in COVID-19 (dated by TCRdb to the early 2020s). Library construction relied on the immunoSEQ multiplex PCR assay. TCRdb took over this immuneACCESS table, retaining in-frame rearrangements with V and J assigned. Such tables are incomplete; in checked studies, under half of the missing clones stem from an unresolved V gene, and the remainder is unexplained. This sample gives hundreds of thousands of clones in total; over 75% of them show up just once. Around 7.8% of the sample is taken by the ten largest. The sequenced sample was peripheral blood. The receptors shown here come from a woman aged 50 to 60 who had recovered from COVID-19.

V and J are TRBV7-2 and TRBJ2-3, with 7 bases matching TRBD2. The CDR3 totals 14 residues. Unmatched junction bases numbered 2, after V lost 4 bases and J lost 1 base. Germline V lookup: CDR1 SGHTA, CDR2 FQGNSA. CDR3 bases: TGTGCCAGCAGCTCAACTAGCGGCACAGATACGCAGTATTTT. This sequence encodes CASSSTSGTDTQYF.

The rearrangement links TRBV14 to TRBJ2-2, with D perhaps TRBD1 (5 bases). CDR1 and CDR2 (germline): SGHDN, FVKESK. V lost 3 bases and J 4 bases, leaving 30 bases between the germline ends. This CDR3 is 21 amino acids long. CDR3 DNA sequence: TGTGCCAGCAGCCAGCACAAACGTCGGACAACGACGTTGTGGGGCACCGGGGAGCTGTTTTTT. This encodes CASSQHKRRTTTLWGTGELFF.

CDR3 DNA sequence: TGTGCCAGCACCCCTTGGGGGACAGCTAATGAAAAACTGTTTTTT. It encodes CASTPWGTANEKLFF. J is TRBJ1-4 and V is TRBV7-9; 7 bases map to TRBD1. The V segment lost 7 bases and the J segment 3 bases; nucleotides outside the gene matches: 8. Looked up from germline, CDR1 is SEHNR and CDR2 is FQNEAQ (reference sequence). The CDR3 runs to 15 residues.

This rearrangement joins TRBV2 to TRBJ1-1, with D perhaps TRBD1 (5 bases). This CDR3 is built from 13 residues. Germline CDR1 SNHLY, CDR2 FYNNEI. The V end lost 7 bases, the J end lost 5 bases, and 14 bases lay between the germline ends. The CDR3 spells CASKGELWTEAFF. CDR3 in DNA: TGTGCCAGCAAAGGGGAACTGTGGACTGAAGCTTTCTTT.

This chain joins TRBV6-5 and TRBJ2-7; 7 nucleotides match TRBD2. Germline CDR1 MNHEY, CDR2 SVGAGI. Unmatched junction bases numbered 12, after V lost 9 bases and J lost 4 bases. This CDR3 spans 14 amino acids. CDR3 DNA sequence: TGTGCCAGTTCGCCCGGGGAGGGTATTTACGAGCAGTACTTC. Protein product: CASSPGEGIYEQYF.

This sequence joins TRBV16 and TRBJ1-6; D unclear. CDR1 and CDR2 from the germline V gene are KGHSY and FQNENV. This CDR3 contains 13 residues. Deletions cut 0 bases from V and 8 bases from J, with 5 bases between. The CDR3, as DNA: TGTGCCAGCAGCCAATCGAGGTATTCACCCCTCCACTTT. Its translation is CASSQSRYSPLHF.

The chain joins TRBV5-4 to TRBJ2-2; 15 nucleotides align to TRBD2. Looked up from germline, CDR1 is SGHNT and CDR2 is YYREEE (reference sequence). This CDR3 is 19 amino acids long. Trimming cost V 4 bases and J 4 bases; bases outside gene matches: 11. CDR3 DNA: TGTGCCAGCAGCAGGGGGACTAGCGGGGGGCTTGGACTCACCGGGGAGCTGTTTTTT. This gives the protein CASSRGTSGGLGLTGELFF. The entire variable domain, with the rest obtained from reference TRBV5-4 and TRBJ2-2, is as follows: ETGVTQSPTHLIKTRGQQVTLRCSSQSGHNTVSWYQQALGQGPQFIFQYYREEENGRGNFPPRFSGLQFPNYSSELNVNALELDDSALYLCASSRGTSGGLGLTGELFFGEGSRLTVL.

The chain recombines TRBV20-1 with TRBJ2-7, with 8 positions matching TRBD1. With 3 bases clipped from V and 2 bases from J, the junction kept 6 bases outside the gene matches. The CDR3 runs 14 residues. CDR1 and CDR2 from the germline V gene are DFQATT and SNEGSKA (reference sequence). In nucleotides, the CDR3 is TGCAGTGCTAGTTGGACAGGGAGTCCCTACGAGCAGTACTTC. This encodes CSASWTGSPYEQYF.

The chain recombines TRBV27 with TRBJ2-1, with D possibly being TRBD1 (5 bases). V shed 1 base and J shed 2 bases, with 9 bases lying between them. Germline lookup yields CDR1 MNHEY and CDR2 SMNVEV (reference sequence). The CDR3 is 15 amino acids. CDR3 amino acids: CASSLWGAPYNEQFF. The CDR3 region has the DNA TGTGCCAGCAGTTTATGGGGCGCACCCTACAATGAGCAGTTCTTC.

The CDR3 is CASSWGGSSGELFF. CDR3 nucleotides: TGTGCCAGCAGTTGGGGGGGATCGTCCGGGGAGCTGTTTTTT. The J gene is TRBJ2-2, the V gene TRBV27, with 7 bases fitting TRBD2. Losses at the gene ends were 4 bases for V and 6 bases for J; bases not matched to a gene: 5. The CDR3 length is 14 residues. Germline V lookup: CDR1 MNHEY, CDR2 SMNVEV (reference sequence).